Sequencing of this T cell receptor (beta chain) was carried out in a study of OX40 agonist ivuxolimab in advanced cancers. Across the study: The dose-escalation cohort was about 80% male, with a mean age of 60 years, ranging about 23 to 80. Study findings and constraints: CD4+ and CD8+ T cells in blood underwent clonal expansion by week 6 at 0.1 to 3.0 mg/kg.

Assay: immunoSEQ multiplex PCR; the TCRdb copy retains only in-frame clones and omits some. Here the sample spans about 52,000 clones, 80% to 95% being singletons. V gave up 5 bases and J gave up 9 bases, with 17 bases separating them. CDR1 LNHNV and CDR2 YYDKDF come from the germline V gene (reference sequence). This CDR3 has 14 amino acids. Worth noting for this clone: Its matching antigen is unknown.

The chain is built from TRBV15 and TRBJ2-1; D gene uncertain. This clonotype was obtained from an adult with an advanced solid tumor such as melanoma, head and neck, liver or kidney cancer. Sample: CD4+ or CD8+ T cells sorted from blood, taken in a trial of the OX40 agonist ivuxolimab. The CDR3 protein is CATSGWVVGPEQFF. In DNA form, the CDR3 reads TGTGCCACCAGCGGATGGGTCGTAGGGCCTGAGCAGTTCTTC.